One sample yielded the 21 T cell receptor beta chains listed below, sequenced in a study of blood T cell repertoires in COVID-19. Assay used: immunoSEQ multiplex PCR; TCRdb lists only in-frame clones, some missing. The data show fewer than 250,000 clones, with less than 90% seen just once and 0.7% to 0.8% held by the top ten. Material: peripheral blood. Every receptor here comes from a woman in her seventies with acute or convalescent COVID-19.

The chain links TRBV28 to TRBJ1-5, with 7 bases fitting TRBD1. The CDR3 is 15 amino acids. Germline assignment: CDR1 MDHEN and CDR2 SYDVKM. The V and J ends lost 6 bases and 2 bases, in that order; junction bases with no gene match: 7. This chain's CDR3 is CASSTTGVGNQPQHF. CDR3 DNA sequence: TGTGCCAGCAGCACAACAGGGGTCGGCAATCAGCCCCAGCATTTT.

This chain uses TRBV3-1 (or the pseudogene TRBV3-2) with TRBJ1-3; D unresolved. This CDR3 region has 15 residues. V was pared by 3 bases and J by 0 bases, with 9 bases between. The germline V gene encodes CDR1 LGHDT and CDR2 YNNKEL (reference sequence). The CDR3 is CASSQIGGSGNTIYF. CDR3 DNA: TGTGCCAGCAGCCAGATCGGCGGCTCTGGAAACACCATATATTTT.

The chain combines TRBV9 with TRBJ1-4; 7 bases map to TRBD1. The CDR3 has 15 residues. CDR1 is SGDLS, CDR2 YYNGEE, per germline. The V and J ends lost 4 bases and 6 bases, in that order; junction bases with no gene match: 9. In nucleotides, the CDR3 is TGTGCCAGCAGCTCCAGGGGGAGTGATTATGAAAAACTGTTTTTT. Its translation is CASSSRGSDYEKLFF.

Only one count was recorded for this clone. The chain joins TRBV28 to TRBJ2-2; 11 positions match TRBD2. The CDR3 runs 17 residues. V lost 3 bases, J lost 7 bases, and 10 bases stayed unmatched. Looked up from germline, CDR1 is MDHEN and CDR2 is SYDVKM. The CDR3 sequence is CASSLGTSGLGGGELFF. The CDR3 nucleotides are TGTGCCAGCAGTTTGGGGACTAGCGGCCTAGGTGGCGGGGAGCTGTTTTTT.

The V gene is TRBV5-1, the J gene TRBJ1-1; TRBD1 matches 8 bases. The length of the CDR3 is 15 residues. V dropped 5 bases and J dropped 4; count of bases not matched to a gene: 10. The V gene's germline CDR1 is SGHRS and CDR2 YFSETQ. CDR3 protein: CASRVQGEIGTEAFF. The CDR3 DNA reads TGCGCCAGCAGGGTACAGGGGGAAATTGGCACTGAAGCTTTCTTT.

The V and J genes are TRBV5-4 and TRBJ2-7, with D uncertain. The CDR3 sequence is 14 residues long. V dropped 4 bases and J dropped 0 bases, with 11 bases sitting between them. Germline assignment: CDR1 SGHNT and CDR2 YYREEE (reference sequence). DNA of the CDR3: TGTGCCAGCAGCCCCGAGGCGAGCTCCTACGAGCAGTACTTC. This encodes CASSPEASSYEQYF. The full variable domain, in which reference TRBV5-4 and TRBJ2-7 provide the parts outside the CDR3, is ETGVTQSPTHLIKTRGQQVTLRCSSQSGHNTVSWYQQALGQGPQFIFQYYREEENGRGNFPPRFSGLQFPNYSSELNVNALELDDSALYLCASSPEASSYEQYFGPGTRLTVT.

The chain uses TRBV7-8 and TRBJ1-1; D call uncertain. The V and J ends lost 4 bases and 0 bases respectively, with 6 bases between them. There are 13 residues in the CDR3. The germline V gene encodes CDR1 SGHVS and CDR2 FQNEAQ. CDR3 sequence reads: CASSSPMNTEAFF. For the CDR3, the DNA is TGTGCCAGCAGCTCTCCTATGAACACTGAAGCTTTCTTT.

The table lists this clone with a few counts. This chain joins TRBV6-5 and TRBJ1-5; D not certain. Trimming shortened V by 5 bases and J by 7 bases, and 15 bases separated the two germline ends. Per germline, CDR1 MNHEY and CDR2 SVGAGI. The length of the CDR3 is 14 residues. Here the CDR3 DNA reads TGTGCCAGCAGTCTCCGCAGGTTCGGACAGCCCCAGCATTTT. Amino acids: CASSLRRFGQPQHF.

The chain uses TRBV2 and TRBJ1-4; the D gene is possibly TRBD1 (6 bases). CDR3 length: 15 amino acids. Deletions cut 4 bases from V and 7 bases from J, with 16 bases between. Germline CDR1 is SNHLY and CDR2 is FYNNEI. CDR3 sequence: CASSANGGRFEKLFF. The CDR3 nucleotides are TGTGCCAGCAGTGCGAACGGGGGGCGGTTTGAAAAACTGTTTTTT.

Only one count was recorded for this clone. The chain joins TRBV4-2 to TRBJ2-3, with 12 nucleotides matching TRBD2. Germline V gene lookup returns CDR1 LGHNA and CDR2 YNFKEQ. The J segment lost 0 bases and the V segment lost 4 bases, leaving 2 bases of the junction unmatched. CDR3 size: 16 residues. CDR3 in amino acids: CASSLGTSGSTDTQYF. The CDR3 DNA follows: TGTGCCAGCAGCCTCGGGACTAGCGGGAGCACAGATACGCAGTATTTT.

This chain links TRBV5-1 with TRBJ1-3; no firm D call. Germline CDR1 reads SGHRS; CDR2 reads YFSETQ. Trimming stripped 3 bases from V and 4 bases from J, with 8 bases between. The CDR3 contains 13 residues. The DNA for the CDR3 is TGCGCCAGCAGCTCTACACAGGGAAACACCATATATTTT. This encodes CASSSTQGNTIYF.

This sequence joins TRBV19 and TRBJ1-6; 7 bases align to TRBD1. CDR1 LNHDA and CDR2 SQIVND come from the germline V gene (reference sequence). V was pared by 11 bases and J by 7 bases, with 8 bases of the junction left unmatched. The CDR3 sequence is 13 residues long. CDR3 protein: CAGRDSANSPLHF. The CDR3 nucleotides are TGTGCCGGCCGGGACAGCGCAAATTCACCCCTCCACTTT. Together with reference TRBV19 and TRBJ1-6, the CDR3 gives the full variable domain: DGGITQSPKYLFRKEGQNVTLSCEQNLNHDAMYWYRQDPGQGLRLIYYSQIVNDFQKGDIAEGYSVSREKKESFPLTVTSAQKNPTAFYLCAGRDSANSPLHFGNGTRLTVT.

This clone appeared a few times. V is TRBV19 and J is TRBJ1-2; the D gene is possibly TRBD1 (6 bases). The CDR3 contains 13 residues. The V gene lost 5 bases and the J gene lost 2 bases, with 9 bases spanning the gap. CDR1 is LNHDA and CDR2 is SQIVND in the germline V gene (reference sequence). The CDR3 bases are TGTGCCAGTAGTCAAGGGGGAAACTATGGCTACACCTTC. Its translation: CASSQGGNYGYTF.

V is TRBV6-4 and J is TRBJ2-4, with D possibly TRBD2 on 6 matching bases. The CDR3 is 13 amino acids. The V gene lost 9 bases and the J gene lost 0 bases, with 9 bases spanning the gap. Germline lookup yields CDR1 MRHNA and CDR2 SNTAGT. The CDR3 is CARDGGAKNIQYF. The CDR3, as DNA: TGTGCCAGGGACGGGGGAGCCAAAAACATTCAGTACTTC.

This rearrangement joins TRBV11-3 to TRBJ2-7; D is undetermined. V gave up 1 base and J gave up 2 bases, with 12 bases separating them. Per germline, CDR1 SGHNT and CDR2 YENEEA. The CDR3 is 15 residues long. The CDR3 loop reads CASSLGRGSTYEQYF. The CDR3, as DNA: TGTGCCAGCAGCTTAGGCCGAGGCAGCACCTACGAGCAGTACTTC.

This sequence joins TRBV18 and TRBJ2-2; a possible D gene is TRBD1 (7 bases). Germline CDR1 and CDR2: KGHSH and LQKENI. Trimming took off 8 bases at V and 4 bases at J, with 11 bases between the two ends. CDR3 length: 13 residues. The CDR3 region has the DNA TGTGCCAGCGCGGGACAGCGCACCGGGGAGCTGTTTTTT. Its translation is CASAGQRTGELFF.

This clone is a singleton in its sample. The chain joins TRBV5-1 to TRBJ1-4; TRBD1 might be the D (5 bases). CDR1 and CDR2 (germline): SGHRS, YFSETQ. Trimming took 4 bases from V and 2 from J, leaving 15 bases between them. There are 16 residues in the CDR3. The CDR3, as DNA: TGCGCCAGCAGCCTGACAGCGCCGGTGACTAATGAAAAACTGTTTTTT. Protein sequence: CASSLTAPVTNEKLFF.

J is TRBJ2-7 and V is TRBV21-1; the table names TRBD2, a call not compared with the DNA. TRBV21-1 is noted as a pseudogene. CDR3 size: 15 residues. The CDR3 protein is CASSGGTPTPYEQYF. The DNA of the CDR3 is TGTGCCAGCAGCGGAGGGACTCCGACCCCCTACGAGCAGTACTTC.

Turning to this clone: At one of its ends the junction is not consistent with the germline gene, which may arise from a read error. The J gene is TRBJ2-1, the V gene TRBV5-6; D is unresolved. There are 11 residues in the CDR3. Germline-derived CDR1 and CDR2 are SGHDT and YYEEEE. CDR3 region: CASSFHNAQFF. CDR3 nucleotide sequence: TGTGCCAGCAGTTTCCACAATGCGCAGTTCTTC.

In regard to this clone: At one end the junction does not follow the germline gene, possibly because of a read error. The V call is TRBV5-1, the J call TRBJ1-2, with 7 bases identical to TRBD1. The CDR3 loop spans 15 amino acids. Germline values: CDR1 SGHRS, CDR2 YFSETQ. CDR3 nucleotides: TGCGCCAGCAGTTTGGGACAGATGTGGTTATATGGCTACACCTTC. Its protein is CASSLGQMWLYGYTF.

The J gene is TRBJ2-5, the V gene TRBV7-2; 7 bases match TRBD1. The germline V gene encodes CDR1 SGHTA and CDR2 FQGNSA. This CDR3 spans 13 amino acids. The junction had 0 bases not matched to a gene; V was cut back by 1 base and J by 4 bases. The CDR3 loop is CASSLGQGETQYF. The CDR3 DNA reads TGTGCCAGCAGCTTAGGACAGGGAGAGACCCAGTACTTC.